Following are 17 T cell receptor beta chains from one sample sequenced in a study of radiotherapy plus CTLA-4 blockade in lung cancer. Clones were sequenced by immunoSEQ multiplex PCR, and TCRdb holds only the in-frame ones, with some missing. The repertoire holds 60,000 or so clones, 77% seen once, with 3.5% to 4% in the top ten. Sequenced here: peripheral blood, sampled from a patient treated with radiotherapy plus ipilimumab. These receptors all come from a human donor with non-small cell lung cancer who had a partial response to radiotherapy plus ipilimumab.

This clone was counted a single time. The chain is built from TRBV6-5 and TRBJ2-2; TRBD1 aligns across 7 bases. V was pared by 5 bases and J by 6 bases, with 3 bases of the junction left unmatched. Germline lookup yields CDR1 MNHEY and CDR2 SVGAGI. The CDR3 has 13 amino acids. The CDR3 nucleotides read TGTGCCAGCAGTGACAGGGTTTCCGGGGAGCTGTTTTTT. It is translated as CASSDRVSGELFF.

The rearrangement uses TRBV5-1 and TRBJ1-1, with a tentative D call TRBD1 (6 bases). Germline V gene data show CDR1 as SGHRS and CDR2 as YFSETQ. The germline V and J ends were trimmed by 3 bases and 4 bases, with 13 bases remaining between them. The CDR3 is made up of 14 amino acids. The CDR3 region has the DNA TGCGCCAGCAGCTCACCAGGGGTAGGCACTGAAGCTTTCTTT. This translates into CASSSPGVGTEAFF.

The chain is built from TRBV9 and TRBJ1-2, with D maybe TRBD1 (5 bases). From germline, CDR1 is SGDLS and CDR2 YYNGEE. This CDR3 comprises 15 residues. Trimming took 0 bases from V and 4 from J, leaving 13 bases between them. The CDR3 sequence is CASSVEVTGRYGYTF. The CDR3 DNA reads as TGTGCCAGCAGCGTAGAGGTCACAGGCCGCTATGGCTACACCTTC. Supplemented by reference TRBV9 and TRBJ1-2, the full variable domain reads DSGVTQTPKHLITATGQRVTLRCSPRSGDLSVYWYQQSLDQGLQFLIQYYNGEERAKGNILERFSAQQFPDLHSELNLSSLELGDSALYFCASSVEVTGRYGYTFGSGTRLTVV.

This clone occurred once. The genes are TRBV11-2 and TRBJ2-5; possibly TRBD2 for D (6 bases). The CDR3 length is 15 residues. The germline V gene encodes CDR1 SGHAT and CDR2 FQNNGV. Trimming pared 0 bases from V and 2 bases from J, leaving 10 bases between. The CDR3 DNA follows: TGTGCCAGCAGCTTAGATGGCGGGGATCAAGAGACCCAGTACTTC. This encodes CASSLDGGDQETQYF.

This clone was recorded a few times. The V gene is TRBV4-1, the J gene TRBJ2-7; unclear D gene. The CDR3 contains 14 residues. V lost 1 base and J 0 bases, leaving 7 bases between the germline ends. Germline CDR1 reads MGHRA; CDR2 reads YSYEKL. Here the CDR3 reads CASSQGANSYEQYF. The CDR3 DNA sequence: TGCGCCAGCAGCCAAGGGGCAAACTCCTACGAGCAGTACTTC.

This chain connects TRBV2 to TRBJ1-2, with D unresolved. Trimming took off 3 bases at V and 2 bases at J, with 7 bases between the two ends. This CDR3 contains 13 residues. Germline V lookup: CDR1 SNHLY, CDR2 FYNNEI. The CDR3 here is CASSEGSNYGYTF. The DNA of the CDR3 is TGTGCCAGCAGTGAGGGCAGCAACTATGGCTACACCTTC. Based on the CDR3 plus reference TRBV2 and TRBJ1-2, the full variable domain is EPEVTQTPSHQVTQMGQEVILRCVPISNHLYFYWYRQILGQKVEFLVSFYNNEISEKSEIFDDQFSVERPDGSNFTLKIRSTKLEDSAMYFCASSEGSNYGYTFGSGTRLTVV.

V is TRBV28 and J is TRBJ1-5, with TRBD1 identical over 8 bases. Germline V lookup: CDR1 MDHEN, CDR2 SYDVKM. The CDR3 runs to 19 residues. Losses at the gene ends were 3 bases for V and 2 bases for J; bases not matched to a gene: 15. The CDR3 is CASSLSARTGHFGNQPQHF. CDR3 DNA sequence: TGTGCCAGCAGTTTGAGTGCGAGGACAGGGCATTTTGGCAATCAGCCCCAGCATTTT.

The rearrangement links TRBV2 to TRBJ1-1; TRBD1 might be the D (5 bases). The CDR3 is made up of 14 amino acids. The V end was cut by 9 bases, the J end by 4 bases, with 18 bases between. Per the germline V gene, CDR1 is SNHLY and CDR2 is FYNNEI. The chain's CDR3 is CASSFGGVGTEAFF. The CDR3 DNA reads as TGTGCCAGTTCCTTTGGGGGGGTTGGCACTGAAGCTTTCTTT.

The chain is built from TRBV4-3 and TRBJ2-3; TRBD2 is a possible D gene (6 bases). The germline CDR1 and CDR2 sequences are LGHNA and YSLEER. This CDR3 has 19 residues. Trimming removed 1 base from V and 4 bases from J, with 24 bases in between. CDR3 sequence (DNA): TGCGCCAGCAGCCAAGTTGGGGCACCTAGCGCGGCAAGCCCAGATACGCAGTATTTT. It yields the protein CASSQVGAPSAASPDTQYF.

This clone was seen a few times. The J gene is TRBJ2-7, the V gene TRBV27; 7 bases are shared with TRBD1. V trimming: 6 bases; J trimming: 12 bases; junction bases outside the gene matches: 8. Per the germline V gene, CDR1 is MNHEY and CDR2 is SMNVEV (reference sequence). The length of the CDR3 is 11 residues. The CDR3 region has the DNA TGTGCCAGCAGGTTGGGGGACAGATGGTACTTC. Translated, it gives CASRLGDRWYF.

The chain is built from TRBV29-1 and TRBJ2-1; D remains unclear. This CDR3 region has 16 residues. The germline gives CDR1 SQVTM, CDR2 ANQGSEA. The V and J ends lost 1 base and 0 bases respectively, with 13 bases between them. The CDR3 nucleotides read TGCAGCGTTGAAGGCATTTCATGGAGCTCCTACAATGAGCAGTTCTTC. Its translation: CSVEGISWSSYNEQFF.

The chain employs TRBV27 and TRBJ2-7; D is possibly TRBD2 (6 bases). Trimming stripped 3 bases from V and 7 bases from J, with 13 bases between. The CDR3 is 13 residues long. The germline gives CDR1 MNHEY, CDR2 SMNVEV (reference sequence). The CDR3 protein is CASSFGGAGEQYF. CDR3 nucleotide sequence: TGTGCCAGCAGTTTCGGCGGGGCGGGAGAGCAGTACTTC.

The chain combines TRBV7-9 with TRBJ1-2; 7 nucleotides match TRBD1. CDR3 length: 13 amino acids. Germline V gene lookup returns CDR1 SEHNR and CDR2 FQNEAQ (reference sequence). The junction had 3 bases not matched to a gene; V was cut back by 4 bases and J by 4 bases. The CDR3 loop reads CASSYSGGYGYTF. As DNA, the CDR3 is TGTGCCAGCAGCTACTCAGGGGGCTATGGCTACACCTTC.

This rearrangement joins TRBV2 to TRBJ1-1; 8 bases match TRBD1. The CDR3 length is 13 residues. V shed 7 bases, J shed 5 bases, and the junction held 6 bases outside the gene matches. From germline, CDR1 is SNHLY and CDR2 FYNNEI. The CDR3 DNA follows: TGTGCCAGCACAGGGGGCGCAAGTACTGAAGCTTTCTTT. This gives the protein CASTGGASTEAFF.

The gene calls are TRBV18 and TRBJ1-5; D might be TRBD1 (5 bases). Germline CDR1 KGHSH, CDR2 LQKENI. This CDR3 is built from 15 residues. The V gene lost 0 bases and the J gene lost 2 bases, with 8 bases spanning the gap. CDR3 loop: CASSPPGPGNQPQHF. The CDR3 DNA reads TGTGCCAGCTCACCACCGGGGCCCGGCAATCAGCCCCAGCATTTT.

This chain connects TRBV6-1 to TRBJ2-7, with 11 bases identical to TRBD1. Germline CDR1 and CDR2: MNHNS and SASEGT. V lost 6 bases to trimming and J lost 5 bases; unmatched junction nucleotides: 9. This CDR3 is built from 15 residues. The CDR3 DNA reads as TGTGCCAGCAGGGCGCTGGACAGGGGGCTCGACGAGCAGTACTTC. Encoded protein: CASRALDRGLDEQYF.

J is TRBJ2-3 and V is TRBV5-6; no clear D. This CDR3 comprises 12 residues. V was pared by 1 base and J by 10 bases, with 10 bases between. Germline V gene data show CDR1 as SGHDT and CDR2 as YYEEEE. The CDR3, as DNA: TGTGCCAGCAGCTTGTCGGTAGAGGCGCAGTATTTT. The encoded protein is CASSLSVEAQYF.